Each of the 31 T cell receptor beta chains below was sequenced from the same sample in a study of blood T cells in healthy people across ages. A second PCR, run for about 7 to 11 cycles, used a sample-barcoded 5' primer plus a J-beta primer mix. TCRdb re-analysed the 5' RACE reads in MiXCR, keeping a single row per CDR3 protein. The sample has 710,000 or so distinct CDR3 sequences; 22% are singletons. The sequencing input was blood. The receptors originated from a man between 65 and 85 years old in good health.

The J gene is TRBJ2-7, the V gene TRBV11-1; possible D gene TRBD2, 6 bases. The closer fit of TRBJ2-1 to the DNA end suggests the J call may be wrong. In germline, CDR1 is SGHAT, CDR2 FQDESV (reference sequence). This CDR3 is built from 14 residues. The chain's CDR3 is CASSRPGLTNEQFF. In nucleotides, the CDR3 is TGTGCCAGCAGCCGTCCGGGACTCACAAATGAGCAGTTCTTC.

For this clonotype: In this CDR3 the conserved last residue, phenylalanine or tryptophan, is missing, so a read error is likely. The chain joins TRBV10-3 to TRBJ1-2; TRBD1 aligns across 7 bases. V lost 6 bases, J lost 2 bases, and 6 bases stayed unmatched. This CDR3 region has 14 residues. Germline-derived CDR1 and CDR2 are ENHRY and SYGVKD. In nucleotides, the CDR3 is TGTGCCATCAGACCGGGGACAGTGAACTATGGCTACACCATC. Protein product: CAIRPGTVNYGYTI.

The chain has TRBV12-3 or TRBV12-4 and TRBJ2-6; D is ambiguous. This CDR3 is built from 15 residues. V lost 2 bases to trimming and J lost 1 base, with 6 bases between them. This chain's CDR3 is CASSLKGSGANVLTF. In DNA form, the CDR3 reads TGTGCCAGCAGTTTAAAAGGATCTGGGGCCAACGTCCTGACTTTC.

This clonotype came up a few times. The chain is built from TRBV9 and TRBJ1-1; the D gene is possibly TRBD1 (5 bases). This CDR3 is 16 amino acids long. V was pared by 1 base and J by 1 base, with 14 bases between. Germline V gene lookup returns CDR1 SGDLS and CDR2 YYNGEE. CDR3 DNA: TGTGCCAGCAGCGTATTGGGTGACAGCCGGAACACTGAAGCTTTCTTT. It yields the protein CASSVLGDSRNTEAFF.

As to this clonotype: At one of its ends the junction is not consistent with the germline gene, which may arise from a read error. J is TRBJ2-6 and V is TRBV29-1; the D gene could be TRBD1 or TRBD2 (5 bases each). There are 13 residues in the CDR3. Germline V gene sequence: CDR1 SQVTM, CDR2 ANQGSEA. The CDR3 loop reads CSARETGANILTF. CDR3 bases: TGCAGCGCTAGGGAGACTGGGGCCAACATCCTGACTTTC.

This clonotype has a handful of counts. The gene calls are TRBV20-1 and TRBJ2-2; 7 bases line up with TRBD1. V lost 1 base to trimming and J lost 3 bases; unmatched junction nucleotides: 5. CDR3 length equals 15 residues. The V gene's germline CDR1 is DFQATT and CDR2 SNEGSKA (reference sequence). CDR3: CSARANRGDTGELFF. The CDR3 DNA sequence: TGCAGTGCTAGAGCTAACAGGGGTGACACCGGGGAGCTGTTTTTT.

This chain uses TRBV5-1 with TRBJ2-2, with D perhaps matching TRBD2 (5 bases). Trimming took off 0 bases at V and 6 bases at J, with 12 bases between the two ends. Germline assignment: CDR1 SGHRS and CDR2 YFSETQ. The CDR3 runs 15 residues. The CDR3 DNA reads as TGCGCCAGCAGCTTGGTGGCCGCCGGGGCCGGGGAGCTGTTTTTT. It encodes CASSLVAAGAGELFF.

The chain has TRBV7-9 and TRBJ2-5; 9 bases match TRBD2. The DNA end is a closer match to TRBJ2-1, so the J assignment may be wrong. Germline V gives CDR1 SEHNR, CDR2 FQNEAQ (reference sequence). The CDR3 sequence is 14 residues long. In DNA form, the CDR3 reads TGTGCCAGCAGCTCTAGCGGGGCGTGGGATGAGCAGTTCTTC. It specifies CASSSSGAWDEQFF.

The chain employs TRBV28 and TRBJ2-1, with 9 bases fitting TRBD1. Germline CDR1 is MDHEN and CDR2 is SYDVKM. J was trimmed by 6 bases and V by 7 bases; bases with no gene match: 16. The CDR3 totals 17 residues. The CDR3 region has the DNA TGTGCCAGCATCTATAGTACCGGGACAGGGAACTTCAATGAGCAGTTCTTC. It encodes CASIYSTGTGNFNEQFF.

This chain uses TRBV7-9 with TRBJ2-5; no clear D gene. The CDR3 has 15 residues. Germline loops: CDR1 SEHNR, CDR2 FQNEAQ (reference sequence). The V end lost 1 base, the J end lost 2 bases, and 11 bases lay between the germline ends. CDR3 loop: CASSLELAVQETQYF. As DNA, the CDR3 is TGTGCCAGCAGCTTAGAGTTGGCAGTACAAGAGACCCAGTACTTC.

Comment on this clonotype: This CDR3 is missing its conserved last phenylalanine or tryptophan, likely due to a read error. CDR3 region: CSARSSGGTQPQHS. CDR3 coding DNA: TGCAGTGCTAGATCCTCAGGGGGCACTCAGCCCCAGCATTCT. This chain connects TRBV20-1 to TRBJ1-5; 8 bases match TRBD1. Germline loops: CDR1 DFQATT, CDR2 SNEGSKA (reference sequence). CDR3 length equals 14 residues. V shed 2 bases, J shed 6 bases, and the junction held 6 bases outside the gene matches.

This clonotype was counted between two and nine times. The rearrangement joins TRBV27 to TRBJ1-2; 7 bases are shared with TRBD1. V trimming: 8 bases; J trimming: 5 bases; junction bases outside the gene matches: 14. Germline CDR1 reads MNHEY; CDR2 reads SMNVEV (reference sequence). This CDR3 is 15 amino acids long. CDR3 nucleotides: TGTGCCAGCGCCAGCCGACAGGGTGCCTTGTATGGCTACACCTTC. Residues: CASASRQGALYGYTF.

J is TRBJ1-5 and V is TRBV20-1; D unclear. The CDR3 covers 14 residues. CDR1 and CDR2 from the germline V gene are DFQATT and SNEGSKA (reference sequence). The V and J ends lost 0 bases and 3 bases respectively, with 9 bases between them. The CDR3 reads CSARERITNQPQHF. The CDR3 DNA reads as TGCAGTGCTAGAGAGAGAATCACCAATCAGCCCCAGCATTTT.

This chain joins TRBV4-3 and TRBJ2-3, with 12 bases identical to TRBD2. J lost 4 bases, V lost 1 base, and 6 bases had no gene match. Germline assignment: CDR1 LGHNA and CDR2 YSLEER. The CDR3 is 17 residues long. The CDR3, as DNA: TGCGCCAGCAGCCAAGGCCTGACTAGCGGGGGCCCAGATACGCAGTATTTT. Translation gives CASSQGLTSGGPDTQYF.

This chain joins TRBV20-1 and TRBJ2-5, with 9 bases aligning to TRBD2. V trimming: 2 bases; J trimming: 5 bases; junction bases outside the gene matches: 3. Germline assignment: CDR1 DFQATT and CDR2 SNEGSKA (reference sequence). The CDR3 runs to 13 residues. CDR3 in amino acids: CSARLAGKETQYF. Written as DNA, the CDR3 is TGCAGTGCTAGACTAGCGGGGAAGGAGACCCAGTACTTC.

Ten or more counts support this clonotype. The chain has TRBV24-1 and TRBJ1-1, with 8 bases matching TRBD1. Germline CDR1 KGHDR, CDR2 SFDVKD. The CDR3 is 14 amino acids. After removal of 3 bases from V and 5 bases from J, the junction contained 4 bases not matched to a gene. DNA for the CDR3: TGTGCCACCAGTGATGGACAGGGAGAAACTGAAGCTTTCTTT. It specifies CATSDGQGETEAFF.

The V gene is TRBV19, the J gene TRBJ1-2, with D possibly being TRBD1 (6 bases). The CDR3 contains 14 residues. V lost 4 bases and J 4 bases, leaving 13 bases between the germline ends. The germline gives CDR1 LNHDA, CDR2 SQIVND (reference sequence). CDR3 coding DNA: TGTGCCAGTAGTAGTCAACGGACAGCCTATGGCTACACCTTC. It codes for CASSSQRTAYGYTF.

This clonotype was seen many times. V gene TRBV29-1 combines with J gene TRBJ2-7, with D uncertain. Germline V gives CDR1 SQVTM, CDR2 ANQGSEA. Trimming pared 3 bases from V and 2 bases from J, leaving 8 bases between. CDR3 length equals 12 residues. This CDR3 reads CSVEEAPYEQYF. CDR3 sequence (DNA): TGCAGCGTTGAGGAAGCACCCTACGAGCAGTACTTC.

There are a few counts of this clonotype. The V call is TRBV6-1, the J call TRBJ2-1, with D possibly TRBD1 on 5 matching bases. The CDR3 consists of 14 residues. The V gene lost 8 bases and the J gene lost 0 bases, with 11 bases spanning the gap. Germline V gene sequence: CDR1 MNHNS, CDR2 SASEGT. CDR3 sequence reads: CASVDISSYNEQFF. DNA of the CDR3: TGTGCCAGCGTGGACATTAGCTCCTACAATGAGCAGTTCTTC.

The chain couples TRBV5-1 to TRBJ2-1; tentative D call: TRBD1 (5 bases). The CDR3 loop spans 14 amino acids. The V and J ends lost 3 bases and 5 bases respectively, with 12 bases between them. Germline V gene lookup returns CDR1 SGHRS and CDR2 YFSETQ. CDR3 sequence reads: CASSSTPDNNEQFF. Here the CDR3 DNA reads TGCGCCAGCAGCTCAACCCCGGACAACAATGAGCAGTTCTTC.

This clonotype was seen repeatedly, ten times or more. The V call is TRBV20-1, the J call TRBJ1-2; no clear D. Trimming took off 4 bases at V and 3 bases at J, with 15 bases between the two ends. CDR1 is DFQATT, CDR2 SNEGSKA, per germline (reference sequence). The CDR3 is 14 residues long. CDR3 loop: CSAMPPFMDYGYTF. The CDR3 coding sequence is TGCAGTGCTATGCCTCCCTTTATGGACTATGGCTACACCTTC.

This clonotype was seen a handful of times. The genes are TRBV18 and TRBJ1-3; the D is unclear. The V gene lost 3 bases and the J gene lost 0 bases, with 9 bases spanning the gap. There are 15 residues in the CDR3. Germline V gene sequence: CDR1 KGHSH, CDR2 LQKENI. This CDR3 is CASSPPGLSGNTIYF. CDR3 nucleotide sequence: TGTGCCAGCTCACCTCCAGGCCTCTCTGGAAACACCATATATTTT.

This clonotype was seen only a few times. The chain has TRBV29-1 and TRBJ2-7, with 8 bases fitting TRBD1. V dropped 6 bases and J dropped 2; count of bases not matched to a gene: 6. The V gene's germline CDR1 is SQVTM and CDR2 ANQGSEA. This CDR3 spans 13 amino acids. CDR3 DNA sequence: TGCAGCGTAGGAGGGACAGGCCCCTACGAGCAGTACTTC. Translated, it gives CSVGGTGPYEQYF.

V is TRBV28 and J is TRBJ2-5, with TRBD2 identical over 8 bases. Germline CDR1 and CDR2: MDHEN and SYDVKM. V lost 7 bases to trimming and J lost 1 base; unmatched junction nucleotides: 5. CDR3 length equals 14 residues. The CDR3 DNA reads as TGTGCCAGCACCGAGCGGGGGATCCAAGAGACCCAGTACTTC. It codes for CASTERGIQETQYF.

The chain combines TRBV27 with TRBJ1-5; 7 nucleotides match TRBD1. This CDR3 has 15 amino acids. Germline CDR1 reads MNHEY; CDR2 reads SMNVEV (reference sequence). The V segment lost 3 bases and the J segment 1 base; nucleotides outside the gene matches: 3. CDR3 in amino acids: CASSLDRKSNQPQHF. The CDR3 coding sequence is TGTGCCAGCAGTTTGGACAGGAAAAGCAATCAGCCCCAGCATTTT.

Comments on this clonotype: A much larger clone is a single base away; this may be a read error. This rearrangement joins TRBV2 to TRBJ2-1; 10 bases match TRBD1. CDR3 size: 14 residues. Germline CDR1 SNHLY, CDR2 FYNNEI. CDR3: CVSSAGTGANEQFF. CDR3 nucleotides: TGTGTCAGCAGCGCCGGGACAGGGGCCAATGAGCAGTTCTTC.

CDR3 amino acids: CSARAGLAPYNEQFF. The CDR3 coding sequence is TGCAGTGCTAGAGCGGGTCTAGCGCCCTACAATGAGCAGTTCTTC. The rearrangement joins TRBV20-1 to TRBJ2-1; D might be TRBD2 (6 bases). V was clipped by 1 base and J by 2 bases, with 12 bases between them. CDR1 and CDR2 from the germline V gene are DFQATT and SNEGSKA (reference sequence). CDR3 size: 15 residues.

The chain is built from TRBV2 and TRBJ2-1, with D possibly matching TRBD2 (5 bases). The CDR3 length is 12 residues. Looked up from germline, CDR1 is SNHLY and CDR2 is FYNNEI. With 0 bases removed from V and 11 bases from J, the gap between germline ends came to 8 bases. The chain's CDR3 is CASSEAGSKQFF. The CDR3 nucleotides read TGTGCCAGCAGTGAAGCAGGGAGCAAGCAGTTCTTC.

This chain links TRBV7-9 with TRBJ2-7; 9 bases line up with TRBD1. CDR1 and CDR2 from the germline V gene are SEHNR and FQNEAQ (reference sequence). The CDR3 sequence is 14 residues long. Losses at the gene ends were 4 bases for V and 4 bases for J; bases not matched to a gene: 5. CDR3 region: CASSSQGQGYEQYF. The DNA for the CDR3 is TGTGCCAGCAGCTCACAGGGACAGGGATACGAGCAGTACTTC. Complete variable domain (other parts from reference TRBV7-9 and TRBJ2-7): DTGVSQNPRHKITKRGQNVTFRCDPISEHNRLYWYRQTLGQGPEFLTYFQNEAQLEKSRLLSDRFSAERPKGSFSTLEIQRTEQGDSAMYLCASSSQGQGYEQYFGPGTRLTVT.

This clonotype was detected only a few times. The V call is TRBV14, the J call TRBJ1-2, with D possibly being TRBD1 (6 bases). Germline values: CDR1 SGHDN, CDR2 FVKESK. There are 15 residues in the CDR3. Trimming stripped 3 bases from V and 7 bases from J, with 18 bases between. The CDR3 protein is CASSQAGTQRGGYTF. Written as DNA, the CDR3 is TGTGCCAGCAGCCAGGCCGGGACACAGAGAGGTGGCTACACCTTC.

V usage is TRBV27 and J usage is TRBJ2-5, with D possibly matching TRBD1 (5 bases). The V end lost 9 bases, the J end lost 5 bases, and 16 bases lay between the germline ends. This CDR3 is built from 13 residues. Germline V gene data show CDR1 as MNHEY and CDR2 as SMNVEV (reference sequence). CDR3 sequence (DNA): TGTGCCAGTTCCCGCGCAGGACACGAGACCCAGTACTTC. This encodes CASSRAGHETQYF.